Below are 9 T cell receptor beta chains sequenced from a single sample in a study of identical twins. TCRdb redid the calling of the 5' RACE reads with MiXCR, one entry per CDR3 protein. The sample records 300,000 to 400,000 distinct CDR3 sequences, roughly an eighth being singletons. A further study also used this sample, focusing on yellow fever vaccine responses in identical twins.

The specimen was CD8+ T cells sorted from blood. These receptors originate from a woman aged 18-30 years in good health.

The CDR3 spells CASSHGRPPYEQYV. The CDR3 nucleotides are TGTGCCAGCAGTCATGGGCGGCCCCCCTACGAGCAGTACGTC. This chain joins TRBV7-8 and TRBJ2-7, with no clear D. The CDR3 contains 14 residues. The germline V and J ends were trimmed by 6 bases and 2 bases, with 14 bases remaining between them. The germline V gene has CDR1 SGHVS and CDR2 FQNEAQ.

This clonotype was observed a few times. V usage is TRBV3-1 and J usage is TRBJ2-7; TRBD1 aligns across 9 bases. Germline V CDR1 and CDR2: LGHDT, YNNKEL (reference sequence). The J segment lost 6 bases and the V segment lost 2 bases, leaving 8 bases of the junction unmatched. This CDR3 contains 15 residues. The CDR3 sequence: CASSQLDRGSSEQYV. The CDR3 DNA is TGTGCCAGCAGCCAACTGGACAGGGGAAGTTCCGAGCAGTACGTC.

The table lists this clonotype with many counts. The chain couples TRBV7-2 to TRBJ2-3; D is unclear. The CDR3 is 13 residues long. The germline CDR1 and CDR2 sequences are SGHTA and FQGNSA. V was pared by 1 base and J by 5 bases, with 7 bases between. The CDR3 protein is CASSLVLGDTQYF. The CDR3 nucleotides read TGTGCCAGCAGCTTAGTCCTGGGAGATACGCAGTATTTT.

The chain recombines TRBV6-1 with TRBJ2-7; D gene uncertain. V was pared by 0 bases and J by 3 bases, with 6 bases between. This CDR3 has 13 amino acids. CDR1 and CDR2 from the germline V gene are MNHNS and SASEGT. The CDR3 nucleotides are TGTGCCAGCAGTGAAGCGGTTTTCTACGAGCAGTACGTC. This codes for CASSEAVFYEQYV.

The chain carries TRBV9 and TRBJ1-2; D possibly corresponds to TRBD1 (6 bases). Germline CDR1 reads SGDLS; CDR2 reads YYNGEE. The CDR3 runs 14 residues. The V gene lost 0 bases and the J gene lost 3 bases, with 9 bases spanning the gap. CDR3 DNA: TGTGCCAGCAGCGTAGCTTCAGGGGACTATGGCTACACCTTC. The encoded protein is CASSVASGDYGYTF. Drawing the rest from reference TRBV9 and TRBJ1-2, the complete variable domain is DSGVTQTPKHLITATGQRVTLRCSPRSGDLSVYWYQQSLDQGLQFLIQYYNGEERAKGNILERFSAQQFPDLHSELNLSSLELGDSALYFCASSVASGDYGYTFGSGTRLTVV.

This clonotype has just a few counts. The V gene is TRBV2, the J gene TRBJ1-1, with unresolved D. V lost 8 bases, J lost 2 bases, and 9 bases lay in between. CDR3 length: 12 residues. Germline CDR1 and CDR2: SNHLY and FYNNEI. CDR3 region: CASPKGNTEAFF. Here the CDR3 DNA reads TGTGCCAGCCCGAAAGGAAACACTGAAGCTTTCTTT.

In this sample, this clonotype turned up a few times. For the CDR3, the DNA is TGCGCCAGCAGCCATGAGACCCCGGGACAGCCCTATGGCTACACCTTC. Residues: CASSHETPGQPYGYTF. The V and J genes are TRBV4-1 and TRBJ1-2; TRBD1 matches 7 bases. Per the germline V gene, CDR1 is MGHRA and CDR2 is YSYEKL. V dropped 3 bases and J dropped 4; count of bases not matched to a gene: 11. The CDR3 contains 16 residues.

V gene TRBV5-5 combines with J gene TRBJ2-5; D may match TRBD1 or TRBD2 (5 bases each). Germline values: CDR1 SGHKS, CDR2 YYEKEE (reference sequence). With 7 bases removed from V and 7 bases from J, the gap between germline ends came to 29 bases. The CDR3 covers 17 residues. The CDR3 loop reads CASASSLYSAGSVTQYF. For the CDR3, the DNA is TGTGCCAGCGCGAGCAGCTTATACTCCGCAGGGAGTGTGACCCAGTACTTC.

V and J are TRBV4-2 and TRBJ1-1, with unresolved D. Germline V CDR1 and CDR2: LGHNA, YNFKEQ. CDR3 length: 18 residues. The V end lost 0 bases, the J end lost 1 base, and 18 bases lay between the germline ends. Written as DNA, the CDR3 is TGTGCCAGCAGCCAAGAAGGCGGCTGGACTGCTGAGAACACTGAAGCTTTCTTT. It encodes CASSQEGGWTAENTEAFF.